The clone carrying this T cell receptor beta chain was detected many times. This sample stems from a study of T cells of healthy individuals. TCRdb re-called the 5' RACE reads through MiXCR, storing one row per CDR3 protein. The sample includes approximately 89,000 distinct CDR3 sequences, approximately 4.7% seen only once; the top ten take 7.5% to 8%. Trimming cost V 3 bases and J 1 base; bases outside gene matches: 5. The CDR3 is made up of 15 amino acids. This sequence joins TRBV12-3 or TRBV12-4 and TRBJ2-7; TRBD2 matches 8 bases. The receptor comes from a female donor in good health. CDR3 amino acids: CASSFERERSYEQYF. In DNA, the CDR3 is TGTGCCAGCAGTTTCGAGCGGGAGAGGTCCTACGAGCAGTACTTC.